These 5 T cell receptor beta chains were sequenced from one sample in a study of blood T cells in healthy people across ages. Then a second PCR, running roughly 6 to 11 cycles, was carried out with a sample-barcoded 5' primer and a J-beta primer mix. MiXCR, run by TCRdb on the 5' RACE reads, gives a single entry per CDR3 protein. The sample includes approximately 770,000 distinct CDR3 sequences, roughly 64% of them seen just once. The sample was blood. The source of these receptors is a young man in good health.

This clonotype has just a few counts. The chain carries TRBV18 and TRBJ2-7; D is ambiguous. V dropped 5 bases and J dropped 3 bases, with 11 bases sitting between them. This CDR3 has 13 residues. The germline V gene has CDR1 KGHSH and CDR2 LQKENI. The CDR3 is CASSSGFGYEQYF. Written as DNA, the CDR3 is TGTGCCAGCTCATCCGGTTTTGGCTACGAGCAGTACTTC.

This chain links TRBV7-2 with TRBJ2-1; 9 bases line up with TRBD2. Unmatched junction bases numbered 2, after V lost 1 base and J lost 1 base. This CDR3 contains 16 residues. CDR1 and CDR2 from the germline V gene are SGHTA and FQGNSA. The CDR3, as DNA: TGTGCCAGCAGCTTAGGCGGGGGGGCATCCTACAATGAGCAGTTCTTC. This sequence encodes CASSLGGGASYNEQFF. The full variable domain, in which reference TRBV7-2 and TRBJ2-1 provide the parts outside the CDR3, is GAGVSQSPSNKVTEKGKDVELRCDPISGHTALYWYRQSLGQGLEFLIYFQGNSAPDKSGLPSDRFSAERTGGSVSTLTIQRTQQEDSAVYLCASSLGGGASYNEQFFGPGTRLTVL.

V and J are TRBV7-2 and TRBJ2-3; tentative D call: TRBD2 (5 bases). Trimming removed 11 bases at V and 4 bases at J, with 19 bases between. The CDR3 spans 14 residues. The germline gives CDR1 SGHTA, CDR2 FQGNSA. The CDR3 DNA follows: TGTGCCGGCACCCCTCGGAGGTTAGCAGATACGCAGTATTTT. Protein: CAGTPRRLADTQYF.

This chain uses TRBV29-1 with TRBJ2-1; D remains unclear. CDR3 length equals 15 residues. The V end lost 3 bases, the J end lost 1 base, and 13 bases lay between the germline ends. The germline gives CDR1 SQVTM, CDR2 ANQGSEA. CDR3 bases: TGCAGCGTTGAGTCGGTAGGTGGTTCCTACAATGAGCAGTTCTTC. Protein product: CSVESVGGSYNEQFF.

The CDR3 DNA is TGTGCCAGCAGGGGACTCCGAACCTATGGCTACACCTTC. This encodes CASRGLRTYGYTF. The chain is built from TRBV11-2 and TRBJ1-2, with TRBD1 as a possible D gene (5 bases). CDR3 length equals 13 residues. Trimming cost V 6 bases and J 4 bases, with 12 bases left between them. Germline V gene lookup returns CDR1 SGHAT and CDR2 FQNNGV.